This T cell receptor (beta chain) was documented in a study of T-cell reconstitution after alpha-beta-depleted transplantation in children. This clonotype was seen a handful of times. It was with unique molecular identifiers that the TCRbeta library was prepared. TCRdb analysed the PCR reads with MiXCR anew, one entry per CDR3 protein. The sample contains 700,000 to 850,000 distinct CDR3 sequences, roughly 15% of which appear only once. The starting material was PBMCs, mostly from graft donor cells, obtained 360 days after TCRalphabeta/CD19-depleted stem cell transplant. The source is a male patient between 10 and 17 years old who had a stem cell transplant for acute lymphoblastic leukemia, so the T cells may come from the graft donor.

CDR3 sequence: CASSSSAGLAGRTYEQYF. The CDR3 nucleotides are TGCGCCAGCAGCTCCAGTGCAGGACTAGCGGGCCGAACCTACGAGCAGTACTTC. The chain has TRBV5-1 and TRBJ2-7, with 11 bases lining up with TRBD2. V was clipped by 3 bases and J by 2 bases; unmatched bases: 13. Germline V gene sequence: CDR1 SGHRS, CDR2 YFSETQ. The CDR3 length is 18 residues.